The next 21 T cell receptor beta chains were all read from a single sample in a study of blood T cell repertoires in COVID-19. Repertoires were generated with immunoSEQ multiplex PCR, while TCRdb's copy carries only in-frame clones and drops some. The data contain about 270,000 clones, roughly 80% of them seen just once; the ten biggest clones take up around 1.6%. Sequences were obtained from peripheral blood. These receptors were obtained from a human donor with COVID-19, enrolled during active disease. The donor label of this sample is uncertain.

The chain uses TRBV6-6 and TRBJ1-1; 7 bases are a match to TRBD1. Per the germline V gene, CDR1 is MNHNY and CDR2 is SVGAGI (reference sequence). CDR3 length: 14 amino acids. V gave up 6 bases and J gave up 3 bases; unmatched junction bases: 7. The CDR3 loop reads CASSWSTGDTEAFF. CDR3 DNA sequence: TGTGCCAGCAGCTGGTCCACAGGGGACACTGAAGCTTTCTTT.

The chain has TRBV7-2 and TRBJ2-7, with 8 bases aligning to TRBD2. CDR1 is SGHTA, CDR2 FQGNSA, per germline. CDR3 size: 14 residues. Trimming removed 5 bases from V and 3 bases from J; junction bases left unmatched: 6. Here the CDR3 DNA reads TGTGCCAGCAGCGGGACTAGGGGAGGCTACGAGCAGTACTTC. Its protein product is CASSGTRGGYEQYF.

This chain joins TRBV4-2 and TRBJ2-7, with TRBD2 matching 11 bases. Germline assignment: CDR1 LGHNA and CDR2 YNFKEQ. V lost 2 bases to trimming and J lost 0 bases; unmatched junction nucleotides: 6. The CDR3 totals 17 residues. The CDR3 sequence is CASSQYWGTSGSYEQYF. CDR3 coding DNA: TGTGCCAGCAGCCAATACTGGGGGACTAGCGGCTCCTACGAGCAGTACTTC.

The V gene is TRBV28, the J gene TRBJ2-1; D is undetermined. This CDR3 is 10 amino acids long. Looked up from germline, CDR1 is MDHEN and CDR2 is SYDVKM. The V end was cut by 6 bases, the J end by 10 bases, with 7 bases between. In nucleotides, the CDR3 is TGTGCCAGCAGCCTGCGGGAGCAGTTCTTC. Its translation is CASSLREQFF.

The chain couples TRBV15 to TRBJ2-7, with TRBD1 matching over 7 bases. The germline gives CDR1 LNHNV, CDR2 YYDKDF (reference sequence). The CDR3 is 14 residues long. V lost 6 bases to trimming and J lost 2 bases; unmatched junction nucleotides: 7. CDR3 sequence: CATSATGRTYEQYF. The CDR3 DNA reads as TGTGCCACCAGTGCGACAGGGCGGACCTACGAGCAGTACTTC.

CDR3 nucleotides: TGTGCCAGCAGTAGGTCGACTAGCTCGGTGACCCAGTACTTC. Its translation: CASSRSTSSVTQYF. V gene TRBV6-2 or TRBV6-3 combines with J gene TRBJ2-5, with 7 bases fitting TRBD2. V was pared by 5 bases and J by 7 bases, with 10 bases of the junction left unmatched. The CDR3 contains 14 residues. Germline V gene lookup returns CDR1 MNHEY and CDR2 SVGEGT.

As DNA, the CDR3 is TGCGCCAGCAGTACCGGGACAGAGGATTATGGCTACACCTTC. Translating it yields CASSTGTEDYGYTF. The chain recombines TRBV5-1 with TRBJ1-2, with 7 bases aligning to TRBD1. The germline V gene has CDR1 SGHRS and CDR2 YFSETQ. The CDR3 consists of 14 residues. J was trimmed by 5 bases and V by 5 bases; bases with no gene match: 9.

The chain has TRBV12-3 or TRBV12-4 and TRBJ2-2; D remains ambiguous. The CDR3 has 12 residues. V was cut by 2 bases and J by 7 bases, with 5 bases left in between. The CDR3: CASSLTGGELFF. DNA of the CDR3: TGTGCCAGCAGTTTAACGGGCGGGGAGCTGTTTTTT.

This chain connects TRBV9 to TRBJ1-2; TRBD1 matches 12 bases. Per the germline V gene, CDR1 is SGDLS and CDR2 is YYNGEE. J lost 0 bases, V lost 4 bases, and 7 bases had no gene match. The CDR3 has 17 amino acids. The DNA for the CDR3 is TGTGCCAGCAGCCCGGGACAGGGGGCGGCGGCTAACTATGGCTACACCTTC. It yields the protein CASSPGQGAAANYGYTF.

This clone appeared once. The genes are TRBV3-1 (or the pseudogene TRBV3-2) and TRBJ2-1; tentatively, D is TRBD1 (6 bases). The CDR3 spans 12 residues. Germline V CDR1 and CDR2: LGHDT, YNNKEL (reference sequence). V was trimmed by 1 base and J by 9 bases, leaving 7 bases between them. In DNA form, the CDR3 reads TGTGCCAGCAGCCAAGGAGGGGGTGAGCAGTTCTTC. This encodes CASSQGGGEQFF.

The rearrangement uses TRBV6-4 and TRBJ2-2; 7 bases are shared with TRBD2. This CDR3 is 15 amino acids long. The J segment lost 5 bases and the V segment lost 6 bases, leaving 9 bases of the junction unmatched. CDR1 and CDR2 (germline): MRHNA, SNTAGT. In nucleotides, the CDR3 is TGTGCCAGCAGCTCGACTAGCCCAGCAACCGGGGAGCTGTTTTTT. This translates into CASSSTSPATGELFF.

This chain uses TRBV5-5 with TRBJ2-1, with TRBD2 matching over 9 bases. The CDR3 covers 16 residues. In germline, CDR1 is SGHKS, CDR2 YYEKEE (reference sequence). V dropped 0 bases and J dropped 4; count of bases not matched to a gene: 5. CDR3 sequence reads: CASSLEPSGEYNEQFF. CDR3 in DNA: TGTGCCAGCAGCTTGGAGCCTAGCGGGGAGTACAATGAGCAGTTCTTC.

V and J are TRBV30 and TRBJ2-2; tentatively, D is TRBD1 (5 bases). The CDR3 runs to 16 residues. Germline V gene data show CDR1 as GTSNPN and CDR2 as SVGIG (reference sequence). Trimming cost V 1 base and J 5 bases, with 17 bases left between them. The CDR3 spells CAWSERGLVGTGELFF. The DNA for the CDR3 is TGTGCCTGGAGTGAAAGGGGCCTCGTGGGGACCGGGGAGCTGTTTTTT.

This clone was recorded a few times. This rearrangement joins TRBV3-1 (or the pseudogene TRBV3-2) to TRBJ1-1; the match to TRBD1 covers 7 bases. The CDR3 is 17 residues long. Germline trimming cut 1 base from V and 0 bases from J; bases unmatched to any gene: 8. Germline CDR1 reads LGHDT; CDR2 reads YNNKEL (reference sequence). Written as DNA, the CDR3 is TGTGCCAGCAGCCAAGGACCCCAGACAGGGCTGAACACTGAAGCTTTCTTT. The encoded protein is CASSQGPQTGLNTEAFF.

Here the CDR3 DNA reads TGCGCCAGCAGTGAGTCGACTTGGATTTACAATGAGCAGTTCTTC. Protein: CASSESTWIYNEQFF. The V call is TRBV10-2, the J call TRBJ2-1; the D is unclear. CDR1 and CDR2 (germline): WSHSY, SAAADI. V shed 0 bases and J shed 4 bases, with 10 bases lying between them. The CDR3 length is 15 residues.

The CDR3 DNA reads as TGTGCCAGCAGTGCCAATAATTCACCCCTCCACTTT. This codes for CASSANNSPLHF. J is TRBJ1-6 and V is TRBV25-1; D gene uncertain. In germline, CDR1 is MGHDK, CDR2 SYGVNS. Trimming pared 4 bases from V and 5 bases from J, leaving 3 bases between. The CDR3 extends over 12 amino acids.

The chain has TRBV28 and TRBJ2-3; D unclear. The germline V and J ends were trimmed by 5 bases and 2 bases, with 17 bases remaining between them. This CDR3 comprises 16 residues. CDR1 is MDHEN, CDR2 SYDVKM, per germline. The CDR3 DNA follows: TGTGCCAGCAGTCTCGAAACCGCGTCCTACACAGATACGCAGTATTTT. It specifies CASSLETASYTDTQYF.

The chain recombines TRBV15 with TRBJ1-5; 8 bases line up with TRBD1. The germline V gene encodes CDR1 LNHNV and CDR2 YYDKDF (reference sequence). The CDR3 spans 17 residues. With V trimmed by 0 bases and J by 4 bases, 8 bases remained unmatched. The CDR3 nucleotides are TGTGCCACCAGCAGAGATCGGGCACAGGGGGGTAATCAGCCCCAGCATTTT. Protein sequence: CATSRDRAQGGNQPQHF.

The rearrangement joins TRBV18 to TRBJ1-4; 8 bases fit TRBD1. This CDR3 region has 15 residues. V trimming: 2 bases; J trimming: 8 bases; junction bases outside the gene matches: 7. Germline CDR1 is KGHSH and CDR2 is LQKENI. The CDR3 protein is CASSPAQGAAEKLFF. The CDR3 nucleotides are TGTGCCAGCTCACCAGCCCAGGGGGCGGCGGAAAAACTGTTTTTT. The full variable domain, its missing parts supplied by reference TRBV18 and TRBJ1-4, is NAGVMQNPRHLVRRRGQEARLRCSPMKGHSHVYWYRQLPEEGLKFMVYLQKENIIDESGMPKERFSAEFPKEGPSILRIQQVVRGDSAAYFCASSPAQGAAEKLFFGSGTQLSVL.

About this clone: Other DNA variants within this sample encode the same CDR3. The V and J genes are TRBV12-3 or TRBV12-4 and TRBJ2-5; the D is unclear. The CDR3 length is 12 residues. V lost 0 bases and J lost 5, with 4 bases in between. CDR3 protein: CASSLARETQYF. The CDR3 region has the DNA TGTGCCAGCAGTTTAGCGCGGGAGACCCAGTACTTC.

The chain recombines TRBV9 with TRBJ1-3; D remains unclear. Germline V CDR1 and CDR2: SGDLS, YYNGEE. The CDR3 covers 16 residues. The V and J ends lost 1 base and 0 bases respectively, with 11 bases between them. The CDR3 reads CASSVTPPGSGNTIYF. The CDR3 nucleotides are TGTGCCAGCAGCGTAACCCCCCCAGGCTCTGGAAACACCATATATTTT.